A selection of T cell receptor beta chains follows, all from one sample in a study of cytomegalovirus exposure and HLA in healthy donors. Method: immunoSEQ multiplex PCR; TCRdb's copy keeps in-frame clones and lacks some. Of about 140,000 clones in the sample, over 75% are singletons; the top ten hold 1.5% to 2%. The sample comprised PBMCs. The receptor set was obtained from a man aged 35-49 years in good health and CMV-seronegative. Each CDR3 is given with its conserved first and last residue. Fields, in order: J gene, D gene, clone size, V gene, CDR3 protein, CDR3 DNA. The D gene is left open where the match is weak. Expanded clones get a size class; other rows say once, few or many, or leave the size out.

TRBJ2-7 | TRBD2 | . | TRBV4-2 | CASSQLAGDYEQYF | TGTGCCAGCAGCCAACTAGCGGGAGACTACGAGCAGTACTTC
TRBJ2-7 | TRBD1 | . | TRBV2 | CANGVGTEYEQYF | TGTGCCAACGGCGTGGGGACAGAATACGAGCAGTACTTC
TRBJ2-7 | . | . | TRBV5-1 | CASSFGRVSSYEQYF | TGCGCCAGCAGCTTTGGCAGGGTCAGCTCCTACGAGCAGTACTTC
TRBJ2-3 | . | . | TRBV30 | CAWGGSDTDTQYF | TGTGCCTGGGGTGGAAGCGACACAGATACGCAGTATTTT
TRBJ1-6 | . | once | TRBV6-5 | CASSEDREVSPLHF | TGTGCCAGCAGCGAGGACCGGGAGGTCTCACCCCTCCACTTT
TRBJ2-2 | TRBD2 | . | TRBV6-1 | CASSGLAGASNTGELFF | TGTGCCAGCAGTGGACTAGCGGGGGCATCGAACACCGGGGAGCTGTTTTTT
TRBJ1-1 | . | . | TRBV9 | CASSVRAGNTEAFF | TGTGCCAGCAGCGTTCGGGCGGGGAACACTGAAGCTTTCTTT
TRBJ2-1 | TRBD1 | few | TRBV5-6 | CASSWGQGAYNEQFF | TGTGCCAGCAGCTGGGGACAGGGGGCCTACAATGAGCAGTTCTTC
TRBJ2-1 | . | . | TRBV6-7 | CASTGGLFLNEQFF | TGTGCCAGCACTGGAGGACTATTCTTGAATGAGCAGTTCTTC
TRBJ2-2 | TRBD2 | . | TRBV5-6 | CASSLAVSGGVRTGELFF | TGTGCCAGCAGCTTGGCGGTGAGCGGGGGGGTTCGGACCGGGGAGCTGTTTTTT
TRBJ2-2 | . | once | TRBV4-2 | CASSQDIGAANTGELFF | TGTGCCAGCAGCCAAGATATAGGGGCTGCGAACACCGGGGAGCTGTTTTTT
TRBJ2-5 | TRBD1 | . | TRBV10-3 | CAISESRQGGETQYF | TGTGCCATCAGTGAGTCTAGACAGGGTGGAGAGACCCAGTACTTC
TRBJ2-3 | TRBD2 | . | TRBV6-5 | CASGRGGTDTQYF | TGTGCCAGCGGGCGGGGGGGCACAGATACGCAGTATTTT
TRBJ2-7 | . | . | TRBV7-9 | CSSSSQDTYEQYF | TGTTCCAGCAGCTCCCAGGACACCTACGAGCAGTACTTC
TRBJ1-4 | . | . | TRBV28 | CASRVQGGGDEKLFF | TGTGCCAGCAGAGTTCAAGGGGGGGGCGATGAAAAACTGTTTTTT
TRBJ2-2 | TRBD2 | . | TRBV19 | CASRPSGGHTGELFF | TGTGCCAGTAGGCCTAGCGGGGGACACACCGGGGAGCTGTTTTTT
TRBJ2-5 | . | . | TRBV9 | CASSGNEGRETQYF | TGTGCCAGCAGCGGTAACGAGGGCCGAGAGACCCAGTACTTC
TRBJ2-3 | . | . | TRBV5-4 | CASSSPSGTDTQYF | TGTGCCAGCAGCTCTCCTAGCGGCACAGATACGCAGTATTTT
TRBJ2-7 | TRBD2 | . | TRBV30 | CAWINRGSGSKYEQYF | TGTGCCTGGATTAATCGGGGGAGCGGGAGTAAGTACGAGCAGTACTTC
TRBJ2-7 | . | once | TRBV11-3 | CASSLSAGSGYEQYF | TGTGCCAGCAGCTTATCGGCGGGATCCGGCTACGAGCAGTACTTC